This TCR beta chain was documented in a study of blood T cell repertoires in COVID-19. Study-wide background: The United States, Italy and Spain were the sources of the acute and convalescent COVID-19 samples. The cDNA or gDNA used as material had been derived from T cells, B-cell-depleted T cells, or PBMCs.

Under the authors' procedure: Estimation of nucleated cell counts relied on the amplification of reference gene primers. Clones were sequenced by immunoSEQ multiplex PCR, and TCRdb holds only the in-frame ones, with some missing. The D gene and trimming were derived from the DNA, and the V and J assignments and clone size from that table. The table lists 98,000 or so clones, approximately 91% of them singletons. From germline, CDR1 is LGHDT and CDR2 YNNKEL (reference sequence). The V end lost 4 bases, the J end lost 7 bases, and 11 bases lay between the germline ends. The CDR3 sequence is 12 residues long.

This TCR was recovered from a human donor in a cohort sampled during active COVID-19. The sequenced material came from peripheral blood. The chain links TRBV3-1 (or the pseudogene TRBV3-2) to TRBJ2-7; tentatively, D is TRBD2 (5 bases). CDR3 in amino acids: CASSLIRGEQYF. CDR3 bases: TGTGCCAGCAGCCTGATTCGGGGAGAGCAGTACTTC.